This T cell receptor (beta chain) was profiled in a study of blood T cells in healthy people across ages. V was cut by 6 bases and J by 2 bases, with 12 bases left in between. Germline loops: CDR1 DFQATT, CDR2 SNEGSKA (reference sequence). CDR3 size: 13 residues. Combining a sample-barcoded 5' primer with a J-beta primer mix, a second PCR ran for roughly 7 to 12 cycles. Using its own MiXCR run on the 5' RACE reads, TCRdb lists one record per CDR3 protein. The sample has about 730,000 distinct CDR3 sequences, roughly 47% seen once. Samples had at least 7 million PBMCs isolated from them. Study results and limitations: In older individuals, TCR beta diversity per million T cells was lower, falling roughly linearly with age. Among long-lived donors, naive CD4+ cells were more numerous and diversity higher than in aged donors.

The sample holds a few counts of this clonotype. Its target is not known. This receptor was identified in a woman aged 55-69 years in good health. J is TRBJ2-3 and V is TRBV20-1, with TRBD2 as a possible D gene (7 bases). Material for sequencing was blood. The chain's CDR3 is CSAPGGPTDTQYF. The CDR3 DNA reads TGCAGTGCCCCGGGGGGCCCCACAGATACGCAGTATTTT.